Presented here are 5 T cell receptor beta chains from one specimen sequenced in a study of OX40 agonist ivuxolimab in advanced cancers. Produced via immunoSEQ multiplex PCR; TCRdb's table is partial and in-frame only. The repertoire holds approximately 77,000 clones, with 80% to 95% as singletons. The source material was CD4+ or CD8+ T cells sorted from blood, sampled in a trial of the OX40 agonist ivuxolimab. The receptor source for this set is an adult with an advanced solid tumor such as melanoma, head and neck, liver or kidney cancer.

V gene TRBV18 combines with J gene TRBJ1-5; 8 bases align to TRBD1. Germline V CDR1 and CDR2: KGHSH, LQKENI. The CDR3 consists of 15 residues. V lost 3 bases and J lost 7; bases outside the gene matches: 8. This CDR3 is CASSPKQGVEQPQHF. The CDR3 region has the DNA TGTGCCAGCTCACCTAAACAGGGGGTCGAACAGCCCCAGCATTTT.

This clone was picked up one time. V gene TRBV7-2 combines with J gene TRBJ2-5, with 9 bases that match TRBD1. V lost 5 bases, J lost 5 bases, and 6 bases stayed unmatched. This CDR3 has 14 residues. Germline loops: CDR1 SGHTA, CDR2 FQGNSA. CDR3 nucleotide sequence: TGTGCCAGCAGCCGACAGGGGGGTGTGGAGACCCAGTACTTC. Translating gives CASSRQGGVETQYF.

The V and J genes are TRBV30 and TRBJ1-4, with unresolved D. The CDR3 covers 14 residues. Trimming removed 2 bases at V and 6 bases at J, with 13 bases between. The germline V gene encodes CDR1 GTSNPN and CDR2 SVGIG (reference sequence). As DNA, the CDR3 is TGTGCCTGGAGTCTAGACCGAGTGGATGAAAAACTGTTTTTT. Its translation: CAWSLDRVDEKLFF. Together with reference TRBV30 and TRBJ1-4, the CDR3 gives the full variable domain: SQTIHQWPATLVQPVGSPLSLECTVEGTSNPNLYWYRQAAGRGLQLLFYSVGIGQISSEVPQNLSASRPQDRQFILSSKKLLLSDSGFYLCAWSLDRVDEKLFFGSGTQLSVL.

This clone was recorded once. In nucleotides, the CDR3 is TGTGCCAGCAGTTCCCGGACAGGGGTTGGTGGAAACACCATATATTTT. Translated: CASSSRTGVGGNTIYF. The chain couples TRBV6-5 to TRBJ1-3; 9 nucleotides agree with TRBD1. This CDR3 has 16 residues. Trimming took 4 bases from V and 3 from J; bases not matched to a gene: 7. Germline CDR1 is MNHEY and CDR2 is SVGAGI.

The chain carries TRBV7-9 and TRBJ1-2; TRBD1 matches at 10 bases. The germline CDR1 and CDR2 sequences are SEHNR and FQNEAQ (reference sequence). The CDR3 totals 17 residues. J lost 6 bases, V lost 1 base, and 11 bases had no gene match. This CDR3 reads CASSLDGTGDFGNGYTF. DNA of the CDR3: TGTGCCAGCAGCTTAGACGGGACAGGGGATTTTGGGAATGGCTACACCTTC.